Sequencing of this T cell receptor (beta chain) was carried out in a study of Graves' ophthalmopathy and Graves' hyperthyroidism. The study amplified TCR beta CDR3 regions using RNA transcripts. First-round RT-PCR relied on HTBI primers, and a second-round multiplex PCR came next. TCRdb processed the multiplex PCR reads anew with MiXCR; each CDR3 protein has one entry. The sample contains around 1.1 million distinct CDR3 sequences, approximately 35% of which appear only once. In this sample, this clonotype turned up many times. This CDR3 region has 14 residues. Trimming removed 6 bases from V and 4 bases from J; junction bases left unmatched: 8. The germline CDR1 and CDR2 sequences are SGHTA and FQGTGA.

The V and J genes are TRBV7-3 and TRBJ2-7; 8 bases align to TRBD2. The receptor was isolated from an adult man with Graves' hyperthyroidism. The sequenced material came from peripheral blood or thyroid tissue (not recorded which). CDR3 DNA sequence: TGTGCCAGCAGTCCATCAGCGGGAGTTTACGAGCAGTACTTC. It specifies CASSPSAGVYEQYF.